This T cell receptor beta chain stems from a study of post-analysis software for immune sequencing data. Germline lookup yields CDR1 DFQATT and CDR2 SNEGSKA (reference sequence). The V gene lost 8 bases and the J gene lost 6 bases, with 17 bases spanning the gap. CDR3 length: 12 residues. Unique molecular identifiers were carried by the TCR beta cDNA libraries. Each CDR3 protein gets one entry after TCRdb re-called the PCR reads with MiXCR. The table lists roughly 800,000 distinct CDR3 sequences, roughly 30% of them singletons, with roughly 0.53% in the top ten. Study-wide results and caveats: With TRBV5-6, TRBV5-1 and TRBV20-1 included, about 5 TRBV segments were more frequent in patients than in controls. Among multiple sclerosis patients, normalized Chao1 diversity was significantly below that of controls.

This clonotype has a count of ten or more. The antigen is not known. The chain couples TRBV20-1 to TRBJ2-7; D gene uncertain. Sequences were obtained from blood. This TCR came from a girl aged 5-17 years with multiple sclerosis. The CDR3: CSLRPRFSEQYF. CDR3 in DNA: TGCAGTCTCCGCCCAAGGTTCTCCGAGCAGTACTTC.